A single sample gave rise to the 19 T cell receptor beta chains below, sequenced in a study of T cells in localized non-small cell lung cancer. Sequencing was performed with immunoSEQ multiplex PCR; in TCRdb, only in-frame clones are kept and a portion is missing. The data contain about 1,500 clones, around 23% of them singletons. Sequenced here: normal lung tissue next to the tumor, sampled before any cancer treatment. Receptor source: a man between 40 and 70 years old with stage II lung adenocarcinoma.

This clone was found a few times. The chain links TRBV28 to TRBJ2-2; unclear D gene. V lost 6 bases and J lost 6, with 11 bases in between. Germline loops: CDR1 MDHEN, CDR2 SYDVKM. The CDR3 runs 13 residues. CDR3: CASSIWAAGELFF. In DNA form, the CDR3 reads TGTGCCAGCAGCATCTGGGCGGCCGGGGAGCTGTTTTTT.

This clone was found a few times. The V call is TRBV19, the J call TRBJ2-7, with D possibly TRBD1 on 5 matching bases. V shed 2 bases and J shed 0 bases, with 8 bases lying between them. This CDR3 region has 14 residues. Germline V CDR1 and CDR2: LNHDA, SQIVND (reference sequence). Written as DNA, the CDR3 is TGTGCCAGTAGTATATCAGGGTTCTCCTACGAGCAGTACTTC. This encodes CASSISGFSYEQYF.

This clone was seen just once. This chain uses TRBV25-1 with TRBJ2-1, with 10 bases lining up with TRBD2. Germline trimming cut 5 bases from V and 9 bases from J; bases unmatched to any gene: 7. CDR1 and CDR2 (germline): MGHDK, SYGVNS. The CDR3 sequence is 14 residues long. The CDR3 nucleotides are TGTGCCAGCAGTCTGAGCGGGAGGGCCACTGAGCAGTTCTTC. It translates to CASSLSGRATEQFF.

The J gene is TRBJ2-5, the V gene TRBV5-1, with TRBD1 matching 10 bases. The V gene's germline CDR1 is SGHRS and CDR2 YFSETQ. V trimming: 2 bases; J trimming: 4 bases; junction bases outside the gene matches: 14. There are 18 residues in the CDR3. CDR3 residues: CASSLSGQGLTGAETQYF. The CDR3 coding sequence is TGCGCCAGCAGCTTATCGGGACAGGGGCTGACAGGGGCAGAGACCCAGTACTTC.

By frequency in the sample, this clone is medium-sized (0.01 to 0.1%). This sequence joins TRBV11-3 and TRBJ1-2; TRBD1 matches at 8 bases. Germline CDR1 and CDR2: SGHNT and YENEEA. J gave up 4 bases and V 3 bases, and 7 bases lay outside the gene matches. The CDR3 has 15 amino acids. The CDR3: CASSFAGTGSYGYTF. As DNA, the CDR3 is TGTGCCAGCAGCTTCGCCGGGACAGGTTCCTATGGCTACACCTTC. Complete variable domain (other parts from reference TRBV11-3 and TRBJ1-2): EAGVVQSPRYKIIEKKQPVAFWCNPISGHNTLYWYLQNLGQGPELLIRYENEEAVDDSQLPKDRFSAERLKGVDSTLKIQPAELGDSAVYLCASSFAGTGSYGYTFGSGTRLTVV.

By its share, this clone is medium-sized. The chain has TRBV11-3 and TRBJ1-2, with D tentatively TRBD1 (6 bases). The CDR3 is 14 residues long. Germline V gene lookup returns CDR1 SGHNT and CDR2 YENEEA. V lost 4 bases and J 5 bases, leaving 14 bases between the germline ends. In DNA, the CDR3 is TGTGCCAGCAGCTCACCTTGGGGGGCTTATGGCTACACCTTC. It translates to CASSSPWGAYGYTF.

This clone came up once. The chain combines TRBV30 with TRBJ1-5; 8 nucleotides agree with TRBD1. V lost 4 bases, J lost 6 bases, and 5 bases stayed unmatched. Germline values: CDR1 GTSNPN, CDR2 SVGIG (reference sequence). The CDR3 has 13 amino acids. This chain's CDR3 is CAWTSGGGQPQHF. CDR3 bases: TGTGCCTGGACCTCAGGGGGCGGTCAGCCCCAGCATTTT.

V gene TRBV19 combines with J gene TRBJ2-7, with a weak D call TRBD2 (5 bases). The ends were cut back, 4 bases at V and 6 bases at J, with 10 bases in the middle. The CDR3 runs 12 residues. CDR1 and CDR2 (germline): LNHDA, SQIVND (reference sequence). The CDR3 DNA is TGTGCCAGTAGTACCAGAGGAGGCGAGCAGTACTTC. Its translation is CASSTRGGEQYF.

V usage is TRBV6-8 and J usage is TRBJ2-1; D possibly corresponds to TRBD2 (7 bases). Between the trimmed V and J ends, which lost 2 bases and 1 base, there was a span of 9 bases. CDR3 size: 15 residues. The germline V gene encodes CDR1 MNHGY and CDR2 SAAAGT. The CDR3 nucleotides are TGTGCCAGCAGTTACGGGGGGGCGTCCTACAATGAGCAGTTCTTC. It encodes CASSYGGASYNEQFF.

J is TRBJ2-5 and V is TRBV15, with 8 bases that match TRBD1. Looked up from germline, CDR1 is LNHNV and CDR2 is YYDKDF (reference sequence). This CDR3 spans 15 amino acids. V was clipped by 2 bases and J by 4 bases; unmatched bases: 6. The DNA of the CDR3 is TGTGCCACCAGCAGATCCCGGACAGGGCGAGAGACCCAGTACTTC. It specifies CATSRSRTGRETQYF.

This clone was seen more than once but under ten times. The chain combines TRBV6-8 with TRBJ2-5; TRBD2 agrees at 7 bases. This CDR3 has 14 residues. Trimming at V came to 0 bases and at J to 5 bases, leaving 3 bases not matched to a gene. Germline-derived CDR1 and CDR2 are MNHGY and SAAAGT. The CDR3 region has the DNA TGTGCCAGCAGTTACTCGGGGGGGGTGGAGACCCAGTACTTC. Translating gives CASSYSGGVETQYF.

This rearrangement joins TRBV11-3 to TRBJ2-1; 8 nucleotides line up with TRBD2. This CDR3 comprises 15 residues. The V gene end was trimmed by 3 bases and the J gene end by 4 bases; junction bases not matched to a gene: 5. Germline-derived CDR1 and CDR2 are SGHNT and YENEEA. CDR3 nucleotide sequence: TGTGCCAGCAGCTTGGGGGTAGCGGGATACAATGAGCAGTTCTTC. It specifies CASSLGVAGYNEQFF.

This clone was detected a few times. The rearrangement links TRBV11-3 to TRBJ2-7; 9 bases map to TRBD2. Unmatched junction bases numbered 7, after V lost 5 bases and J lost 2 bases. CDR3 length: 15 residues. Germline V gives CDR1 SGHNT, CDR2 YENEEA. CDR3 DNA: TGTGCCAGCAGCCTTAAGCGGGGGGTTACCTACGAGCAGTACTTC. Translated, it gives CASSLKRGVTYEQYF. The full variable domain, its missing parts supplied by reference TRBV11-3 and TRBJ2-7, is EAGVVQSPRYKIIEKKQPVAFWCNPISGHNTLYWYLQNLGQGPELLIRYENEEAVDDSQLPKDRFSAERLKGVDSTLKIQPAELGDSAVYLCASSLKRGVTYEQYFGPGTRLTVT.

This clone has just a few counts. V gene TRBV6-8 combines with J gene TRBJ1-1; no definite D call. Germline CDR1 MNHGY, CDR2 SAAAGT. The CDR3 totals 16 residues. Deletions cut 5 bases from V and 1 base from J, with 17 bases between. CDR3 residues: CASSVGSGVANTEAFF. The CDR3 nucleotides read TGTGCCAGCAGTGTGGGATCGGGAGTCGCGAACACTGAAGCTTTCTTT.

The chain links TRBV11-3 to TRBJ2-5; TRBD2 matches at 10 bases. The germline V gene encodes CDR1 SGHNT and CDR2 YENEEA. The CDR3 has 18 residues. V trimming: 2 bases; J trimming: 4 bases; junction bases outside the gene matches: 13. CDR3 residues: CASSLWGDLAGVGETQYF. CDR3 DNA sequence: TGTGCCAGCAGCTTATGGGGAGACCTAGCGGGGGTGGGAGAGACCCAGTACTTC.

By proportion, this clone is medium-sized. This rearrangement joins TRBV7-2 to TRBJ2-3; D gene unclear. CDR1 and CDR2 (germline): SGHTA, FQGNSA. The CDR3 has 15 amino acids. Deletions cut 5 bases from V and 0 bases from J, with 12 bases between. The chain's CDR3 is CASSPEADSTDTQYF. The CDR3 nucleotides are TGTGCCAGCAGCCCCGAGGCGGATAGCACAGATACGCAGTATTTT.

The CDR3 region is CASSSPGLAYNNEQFF. Here the CDR3 DNA reads TGTGCCAGCAGCTCCCCAGGACTAGCATATAACAATGAGCAGTTCTTC. The chain joins TRBV11-3 to TRBJ2-1; 8 bases agree with TRBD2. J lost 5 bases, V lost 4 bases, and 10 bases had no gene match. This CDR3 is built from 16 residues. CDR1 is SGHNT and CDR2 is YENEEA in the germline V gene. The variable domain in full, with the rest retrieved from reference TRBV11-3 and TRBJ2-1, is EAGVVQSPRYKIIEKKQPVAFWCNPISGHNTLYWYLQNLGQGPELLIRYENEEAVDDSQLPKDRFSAERLKGVDSTLKIQPAELGDSAVYLCASSSPGLAYNNEQFFGPGTRLTVL.

The CDR3 DNA follows: TGCGCCAGCAGTGGAGTGGCCATGAACACTGAAGCTTTCTTT. Residues: CASSGVAMNTEAFF. The chain is built from TRBV10-2 and TRBJ1-1; D not certain. V lost 4 bases, J lost 0 bases, and 9 bases lay in between. The germline V gene encodes CDR1 WSHSY and CDR2 SAAADI. The CDR3 is 14 residues long.

V usage is TRBV6-8 and J usage is TRBJ1-3, with D perhaps TRBD1 (5 bases). Germline CDR1 MNHGY, CDR2 SAAAGT. Trimming took 7 bases from V and 0 from J, leaving 16 bases between them. This CDR3 has 16 amino acids. CDR3 loop: CASNIGGRDSGNTIYF. The CDR3 DNA reads TGTGCCAGCAACATCGGGGGACGGGACTCTGGAAACACCATATATTTT.